A selection of T cell receptor beta chains follows, all from one sample in a study of T-cell reconstitution after alpha-beta-depleted transplantation in children. TCRdb independently ran MiXCR on the PCR reads; one entry per CDR3 protein. The table includes about 230,000 distinct CDR3 sequences, around 8.9% detected once. Material: PBMCs from the stem cell graft donor, obtained from the stem cell graft. Receptors originate from a human donor who donated a stem cell graft to a child with SCID. Both conserved end residues are part of each CDR3. A D gene is named only where the DNA matches it firmly. Clone size is not always given. Where it is, it says once, few, many or a class for expanded clones.

clone_size j_call d_call cdr3_length v_call cdr3_nt cdr3_aa
- TRBJ2-5 - 16 TRBV3-1 TGTGCCAGCAGCCATCTAGGACCAGGATGGTCTGAGACCCAGTACTTC CASSHLGPGWSETQYF
many TRBJ1-2 - 15 TRBV7-9 TGTGCCAGCAGCCGTGCCGGGACCGTCGGCTATGGCTACACCTTC CASSRAGTVGYGYTF
many TRBJ1-2 - 13 TRBV3-1 TGTGCCAGCAGCCCATTGGGGGGCCAAGGCTACACCTTC CASSPLGGQGYTF
many TRBJ1-6 - 14 TRBV6-2/TRBV6-3 TGTGCCAGCAGTCGCCAGGGCCATTATTCACCCCTCCACTTT CASSRQGHYSPLHF
- TRBJ2-7 - 13 TRBV28 TGTGCCATGGGCCCCGGACACCCCTGCGAGCAGTACTTC CAMGPGHPCEQYF
many TRBJ2-2 - 15 TRBV7-9 TGTGCCAGCAGCGCCGAGTACAGGGAGGCCGGGGAGCTGTTTTTT CASSAEYREAGELFF
- TRBJ1-1 - 16 TRBV7-9 TGTGCCAGCAGCGACACCCTTCGGACAAGGAACACTGAAGCTTTCTTT CASSDTLRTRNTEAFF
- TRBJ2-1 TRBD2 15 TRBV5-4 TGTGCCAGCAGCTATTCCGGGACTAGAATCTATGAGCAGTTCTTC CASSYSGTRIYEQFF
many TRBJ2-5 - 15 TRBV7-2 TGTGCCAGCAGCTTAAACGCGGGGTTGTGGGAGACCCAGTACTTC CASSLNAGLWETQYF
many TRBJ1-2 TRBD1 14 TRBV7-8 TGTGCCAGCAGTCGATCCGGGACAGGGGATGGCTACACCTTC CASSRSGTGDGYTF
many TRBJ1-5 TRBD1 17 TRBV20-1 TGCAGTGCTATTGGACAGGGGGGAAGTTATAGCAATCAGCCCCAGCATTTT CSAIGQGGSYSNQPQHF
many TRBJ1-1 TRBD1 11 TRBV12-3/TRBV12-4 TGTGCCAGCAGTTTCGCACAGGGGGCTTTCTTT CASSFAQGAFF
many TRBJ1-1 - 13 TRBV7-2 TGTGCCAGCAGCTTTGGAGGAACTACTGAAGCTTTCTTT CASSFGGTTEAFF
many TRBJ2-3 - 15 TRBV5-1 TGCGCCAGCAGCGTACCTGATTCTAGCACAGATACGCAGTATTTT CASSVPDSSTDTQYF
- TRBJ1-1 TRBD1 15 TRBV5-1 TGCGCCAGCAGCCCATGGACAGGGGGCAACACTGAAGCTTTCTTT CASSPWTGGNTEAFF
many TRBJ2-2 - 16 TRBV27 TGTGCCAGCAGTTTAAGTATTAGGGGGGGCACCGGGGAGCTGTTTTTT CASSLSIRGGTGELFF
many TRBJ2-3 - 16 TRBV7-2 TGTGCCAGCAGCTTGGGTGCTGCGGCGGGGACAGATACGCAGTATTTT CASSLGAAAGTDTQYF
- TRBJ1-2 - 15 TRBV14 TGTGCCAGCAGCCAAGATAAGACCAGGGACTATGGCTACACCTTC CASSQDKTRDYGYTF
many TRBJ1-2 TRBD1 14 TRBV7-2 TGTGCCAGCAGCTTAGCGGGACAGAACTATGGCTACACCTTC CASSLAGQNYGYTF
many TRBJ2-7 - 15 TRBV6-1 TGTGCCAGCAGCCGGCAGGGGACCCCTCCCTACGAGCAGTACTTC CASSRQGTPPYEQYF
many TRBJ2-3 TRBD2 16 TRBV20-1 TGCAGTGCTAGAGTACTGCGGGGGGGTAGCACAGATACGCAGTATTTT CSARVLRGGSTDTQYF
many TRBJ2-7 - 14 TRBV5-5 TGTGCCAGCAGCTTCTGGGACGGACCCTACGAGCAGTACTTC CASSFWDGPYEQYF
many TRBJ2-3 TRBD1 16 TRBV2 TGTGCCAGCAGAACCGTCGGACAGGGTCAGACAGATACGCAGTATTTT CASRTVGQGQTDTQYF
many TRBJ2-1 TRBD2 20 TRBV19 TGTGCCAGTGGGGGCAGTATAGCTAGCGGGGGTCAGAACACTTACAATGAGCAGTTCTTC CASGGSIASGGQNTYNEQFF
many TRBJ2-7 TRBD1 14 TRBV5-1 TGCGCCAGCAGCTCCGATCCGGACAGGGGACAGCAGTACTTC CASSSDPDRGQQYF
- TRBJ2-3 - 18 TRBV11-2 TGTGCCAGCAGCCCAATGCGGTCGGGTGGCAGCCGCACAGATACGCAGTATTTT CASSPMRSGGSRTDTQYF
many TRBJ2-5 - 11 TRBV7-7 TGTGCCAGCAGCTCCGGGGAGACCCAGTACTTC CASSSGETQYF